Listed here is a single T cell receptor beta chain. This clonotype was counted many times. Its antigen has not been determined. No much larger clone is present one base from it, and per-base qualities are unavailable. Sequencing used an Illumina Genome Analyzer IIx. The raw public data were reprocessed by TCRdb itself: fastp quality trimming at Q25, MiXCR clonotype calling, in-frame beta chains only. Merged by CDR3 protein, the rows form single entries marked with the most common genes and DNA. The sample includes around 50,000 distinct CDR3 sequences, with 7.3% observed a single time. The ten largest account for 16% of the sample. Deletion took 5 bases off V and 5 bases off J, with a span of 16 bases between the germline ends. Looking up the germline V gene yields CDR1 MGHDK and CDR2 SYGVNS. From cysteine to phenylalanine, the CDR3 is 15 amino acids long. Only the CDR3 part of the read is kept: 45 bases, read in frame from the first base.

The sample is drawn from a study of patients with pleural tuberculosis (dated by TCRdb to the mid-2010s). The TCR sequence derives from a human donor with pleural tuberculosis. In this chain, TRBV25-1 is recombined with TRBJ2-1; TRBD1 might be the D gene, on 6 matching bases. In nucleotide form, the sequence is TGTGCCAGCAGTAGATACAGGGATAGCGACAATGAGCAGTTCTTC. Its protein reads: CASSRYRDSDNEQFF.